This passage covers 14 T cell receptor beta chains from one sample sequenced in a study of CD8+ T cells in alopecia areata. RNA, once extracted, was reverse transcribed into cDNA for use as the sequencing template. TCRdb's table, derived via immunoSEQ multiplex PCR, lists solely in-frame clones and lacks some. The data show roughly 280,000 clones, roughly 63% seen once. As for treatment: oral pan-JAK inhibitor, 5-10 mg twice daily. The sequencing here drew on CD4+ T cells sorted from blood, taken at approximately week 51, from a patient treated with tofacitinib. Every receptor here comes from a human donor with alopecia areata.

The gene calls are TRBV6-6 and TRBJ2-1; 7 positions agree with TRBD2. V shed 4 bases, J shed 10 bases, and the junction held 4 bases outside the gene matches. Looked up from germline, CDR1 is MNHNY and CDR2 is SVGAGI (reference sequence). There are 12 residues in the CDR3. CDR3 coding DNA: TGTGCCAGCAGTTTTCGACTAGCCGAGCAGTTCTTC. Translation: CASSFRLAEQFF.

Comments on this clone: Other DNA variants within this sample encode the same CDR3. The gene calls are TRBV10-3 and TRBJ2-1; D is uncertain. The CDR3 runs 12 residues. Trimming removed 6 bases from V and 1 base from J, with 4 bases in between. Germline V gene sequence: CDR1 ENHRY, CDR2 SYGVKD. The CDR3 nucleotides are TGTGCCATCAGAGGGTCCTACAATGAGCAGTTCTTC. Protein product: CAIRGSYNEQFF.

This clone was seen once. It may be a read error: a sequence one base away is much more abundant. At the DNA level, this CDR3 is encoded by other sequences in the same sample as well. The chain combines TRBV7-2 with TRBJ2-3, with D unclear. CDR1 SGHTA and CDR2 FQGNSA come from the germline V gene. The CDR3 loop spans 11 amino acids. V was cut by 8 bases and J by 0 bases, with 3 bases left in between. This chain's CDR3 is CASGSTDTQYF. As DNA, the CDR3 is TGTGCCAGCGGTAGCACAGATACGCAGTATTTT.

This chain connects TRBV15 to TRBJ2-3; a weak D match, TRBD2 (6 bases). V lost 3 bases and J lost 4, with 8 bases in between. Germline V gene data show CDR1 as LNHNV and CDR2 as YYDKDF (reference sequence). This CDR3 is built from 13 residues. CDR3 DNA: TGTGCCACCAGCAGGGAGCGGGCAGATACGCAGTATTTT. Protein product: CATSRERADTQYF.

This chain uses TRBV27 with TRBJ2-7, with 9 bases matching TRBD1. CDR1 MNHEY and CDR2 SMNVEV come from the germline V gene (reference sequence). V trimming: 1 base; J trimming: 3 bases; junction bases outside the gene matches: 4. The CDR3 covers 15 residues. The CDR3 sequence: CASSLWPGQGYEQYF. CDR3 nucleotide sequence: TGTGCCAGCAGTTTATGGCCGGGACAGGGCTACGAGCAGTACTTC.

The gene calls are TRBV30 and TRBJ1-2; TRBD1 might be the D (5 bases). Germline CDR1 GTSNPN, CDR2 SVGIG (reference sequence). The CDR3 is made up of 13 amino acids. Trimming removed 3 bases from V and 2 bases from J, with 10 bases in between. CDR3 DNA: TGTGCCTGGAGGTCAGGGTCCAACTATGGCTACACCTTC. Amino acid sequence: CAWRSGSNYGYTF.

V gene TRBV9 combines with J gene TRBJ2-7, with 7 bases identical to TRBD1. The CDR3 is made up of 15 amino acids. Trimming took 4 bases from V and 2 from J; bases not matched to a gene: 9. The germline V gene encodes CDR1 SGDLS and CDR2 YYNGEE. The CDR3 protein is CASSRTGRGTYEQYF. The CDR3 coding sequence is TGTGCCAGCAGCCGGACAGGCCGAGGAACCTACGAGCAGTACTTC.

The table lists this clone with a count of one. This chain uses TRBV29-1 with TRBJ1-1, with D hard to call. The CDR3 is made up of 14 amino acids. Germline V gene sequence: CDR1 SQVTM, CDR2 ANQGSEA. The V and J ends lost 4 bases and 4 bases respectively, with 16 bases between them. CDR3 region: CSVASVSEGTEAFF. Written as DNA, the CDR3 is TGCAGCGTTGCTTCGGTCAGTGAAGGCACTGAAGCTTTCTTT.

Note on this clone: Other nucleotide sequences from this sample produce the same CDR3. The chain is built from TRBV11-2 and TRBJ2-3; the D gene is possibly TRBD2 (6 bases). The CDR3 contains 14 residues. Trimming cost V 5 bases and J 3 bases, with 12 bases left between them. Germline V gene data show CDR1 as SGHAT and CDR2 as FQNNGV. The CDR3 spells CASSPLGGTDTQYF. CDR3 nucleotides: TGTGCCAGCAGCCCGCTCGGGGGAACAGATACGCAGTATTTT.

This clone appeared a single time. This chain connects TRBV5-1 to TRBJ2-7; 12 positions match TRBD2. The CDR3 covers 15 residues. After removal of 4 bases from V and 3 bases from J, the junction contained 5 bases not matched to a gene. CDR1 and CDR2 (germline): SGHRS, YFSETQ. The CDR3 loop is CASSPVTSGGYEQYF. For the CDR3, the DNA is TGCGCCAGCAGCCCCGTGACTAGCGGGGGCTACGAGCAGTACTTC.

A word on this clone: Other DNA sequences within the sample encode an identical CDR3. The gene calls are TRBV30 and TRBJ1-5; 10 nucleotides match TRBD1. Germline CDR1 GTSNPN, CDR2 SVGIG (reference sequence). The CDR3 totals 14 residues. J lost 2 bases, V lost 3 bases, and 1 base had no gene match. The CDR3 sequence is CAWSGQGGNQPQHF. CDR3 nucleotides: TGTGCCTGGAGCGGACAGGGGGGCAATCAGCCCCAGCATTTT.

In nucleotides, the CDR3 is TGCACCAGCAGCCAAAGTAGCTACGAGCAGTACTTC. Protein: CTSSQSSYEQYF. The chain has TRBV1 and TRBJ2-7; the table assigns TRBD2, which was not confirmed against the DNA. TRBV1 constitutes a pseudogene. The CDR3 covers 12 residues.

This chain joins TRBV12-5 and TRBJ2-3; 12 nucleotides agree with TRBD2. This CDR3 has 16 amino acids. CDR1 is LGHNT, CDR2 FRNRAP, per germline. The ends lost 5 bases at V and 5 bases at J; junction bases unmatched: 8. CDR3 sequence: CASGPGLAGYIDTQYF. The CDR3 nucleotides are TGTGCTAGTGGTCCCGGACTAGCGGGGTACATAGATACGCAGTATTTT.

The V call is TRBV9, the J call TRBJ2-7; D is unclear. The V and J ends lost 0 bases and 3 bases respectively, with 16 bases between them. In germline, CDR1 is SGDLS, CDR2 YYNGEE. The CDR3 runs 16 residues. The chain's CDR3 is CASSVDRPRQDYEQYF. CDR3 nucleotide sequence: TGTGCCAGCAGCGTAGACAGACCTAGACAAGACTACGAGCAGTACTTC.